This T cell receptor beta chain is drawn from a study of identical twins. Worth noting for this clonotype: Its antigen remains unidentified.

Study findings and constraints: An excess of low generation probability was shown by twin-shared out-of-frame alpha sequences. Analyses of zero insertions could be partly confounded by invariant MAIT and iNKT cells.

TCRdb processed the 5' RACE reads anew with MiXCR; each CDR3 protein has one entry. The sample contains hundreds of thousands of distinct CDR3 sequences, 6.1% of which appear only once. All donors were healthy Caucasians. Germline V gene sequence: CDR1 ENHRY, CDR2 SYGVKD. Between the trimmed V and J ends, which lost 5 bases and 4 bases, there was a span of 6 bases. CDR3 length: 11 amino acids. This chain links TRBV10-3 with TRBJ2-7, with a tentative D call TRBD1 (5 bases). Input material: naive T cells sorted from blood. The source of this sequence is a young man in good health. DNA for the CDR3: TGTGCCATCAGTCAGGGATACGAGCAGTACGTC. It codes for CAISQGYEQYV.